This T cell receptor (beta chain) is from a study of T cell responses to AZD1222 COVID-19 vaccine. Study summary: Second-dose intervals near 4 or 12 weeks were combined.

The protocol was immunoSEQ multiplex PCR, while the TCRdb copy is restricted to in-frame clones and leaves out a portion. The data contain more than 150,000 clones, around 93% of them singletons. In germline, CDR1 is SGHAT, CDR2 FQNNGV. The CDR3 runs 16 residues. J lost 4 bases, V lost 4 bases, and 9 bases had no gene match. Comment on this clone: Its target is unknown.

General study findings and limits: Clonal diversity may have been underestimated, and the donors were mostly white British, with more females than males. Unmutated variant regions are reportedly targeted by nearly half of spike-specific TCRs. Scientists sampled the repertoires only once the peak T cell response had passed.

This receptor was identified in an adult in good health. Specimen: peripheral blood, collected on day 0 of AZD1222 vaccination. V usage is TRBV11-2 and J usage is TRBJ2-2; 7 positions agree with TRBD2. CDR3 sequence reads: CASSSNREASTGELFF. The CDR3 DNA is TGTGCCAGCAGCTCGAACCGGGAGGCATCCACCGGGGAGCTGTTTTTT. Complete variable domain (other parts from reference TRBV11-2 and TRBJ2-2): EAGVAQSPRYKIIEKRQSVAFWCNPISGHATLYWYQQILGQGPKLLIQFQNNGVVDDSQLPKDRFSAERLKGVDSTLKIQPAKLEDSAVYLCASSSNREASTGELFFGEGSRLTVL.